This entry lists 28 T cell receptor beta chains sequenced from one sample in a study of blood T cell repertoires in COVID-19. The data were produced by immunoSEQ multiplex PCR, yet TCRdb's version contains in-frame clones alone and is incomplete. Of 300,000 to 450,000 clones listed, 70% to 85% are singletons. The sequencing sample was made of peripheral blood. The receptors were gathered from a human donor with acute or convalescent COVID-19. The donor label of this sample is uncertain.

V usage is TRBV28 and J usage is TRBJ1-4; maybe TRBD1 (5 bases). V lost 5 bases, J lost 7 bases, and 17 bases lay in between. This CDR3 has 15 amino acids. CDR1 MDHEN and CDR2 SYDVKM come from the germline V gene. The CDR3 here is CASSPPGLGFEKLFF. As DNA, the CDR3 is TGTGCCAGCAGTCCCCCGGGACTGGGATTTGAAAAACTGTTTTTT.

The chain is built from TRBV30 and TRBJ1-1, with D maybe TRBD1 (6 bases). CDR3 length equals 11 residues. V gave up 4 bases and J gave up 6 bases, with 9 bases separating them. Germline assignment: CDR1 GTSNPN and CDR2 SVGIG (reference sequence). The DNA of the CDR3 is TGTGCCTGGATCGCAGGGGCTGAAGCTTTCTTT. Translating it yields CAWIAGAEAFF.

The chain links TRBV19 to TRBJ1-2; TRBD1 aligns across 11 bases. CDR1 LNHDA and CDR2 SQIVND come from the germline V gene (reference sequence). With 4 bases clipped from V and 2 bases from J, the junction kept 6 bases outside the gene matches. The CDR3 is made up of 16 amino acids. The CDR3 reads CASSTTGQGANYGYTF. The DNA of the CDR3 is TGTGCCAGTAGTACAACCGGACAGGGGGCAAACTATGGCTACACCTTC.

V gene TRBV7-2 combines with J gene TRBJ2-3; TRBD2 agrees at 7 bases. J was trimmed by 2 bases and V by 3 bases; bases with no gene match: 5. Germline V gene lookup returns CDR1 SGHTA and CDR2 FQGNSA. The CDR3 spans 15 residues. The CDR3 region has the DNA TGTGCCAGCAGCTTCCGACTAGCAGACACAGATACGCAGTATTTT. Its translation is CASSFRLADTDTQYF.

This clone was detected only once. DNA for the CDR3: TGTGCCTGGAGAGGACTCCGGGACAGCCACTCTGGGGCCAACGTCCTGACTTTC. It encodes CAWRGLRDSHSGANVLTF. The gene calls are TRBV30 and TRBJ2-6; the match to TRBD1 covers 7 bases. V was clipped by 3 bases and J by 0 bases; unmatched bases: 11. CDR1 is GTSNPN and CDR2 is SVGIG in the germline V gene (reference sequence). The CDR3 extends over 18 amino acids.

The V gene is TRBV6-2 or TRBV6-3, the J gene TRBJ1-2; 12 bases agree with TRBD1. CDR3 length: 13 amino acids. V shed 5 bases and J 8 bases; nucleotides not matched to a gene: 3. CDR1 is MNHEY, CDR2 SVGEGT, per germline. For the CDR3, the DNA is TGTGCCAGCAGTCGGGACAGGGGGCTCGGCTACACCTTC. It codes for CASSRDRGLGYTF.

The V and J genes are TRBV20-1 and TRBJ2-7; D gene uncertain. With 6 bases removed from V and 6 bases from J, the gap between germline ends came to 9 bases. This CDR3 is built from 10 residues. Germline CDR1 and CDR2: DFQATT and SNEGSKA (reference sequence). The CDR3: CSARVSEQYF. The CDR3 region has the DNA TGCAGTGCCCGGGTGTCCGAGCAGTACTTC.

The CDR3 reads CATSDAGMGEKLFF. The CDR3 DNA follows: TGTGCCACCAGTGACGCGGGGATGGGGGAAAAACTGTTTTTT. This rearrangement joins TRBV24-1 to TRBJ1-4, with D uncertain. CDR1 and CDR2 from the germline V gene are KGHDR and SFDVKD. The CDR3 is 14 residues long. Trimming left V 4 bases short and J 8 bases short, with 13 bases between.

The genes are TRBV5-1 and TRBJ2-2, with 10 bases identical to TRBD1. V lost 4 bases to trimming and J lost 5 bases; unmatched junction nucleotides: 2. CDR1 is SGHRS, CDR2 YFSETQ, per germline. The CDR3 has 14 residues. The chain's CDR3 is CASSRDRGTGELFF. The CDR3 nucleotides are TGCGCCAGCAGCCGGGACAGGGGTACCGGGGAGCTGTTTTTT.

The chain carries TRBV6-5 and TRBJ2-2, with D maybe TRBD1 (6 bases). The germline V and J ends were trimmed by 6 bases and 6 bases, with 11 bases remaining between them. CDR3 length equals 13 residues. The germline V gene encodes CDR1 MNHEY and CDR2 SVGAGI. The CDR3 region has the DNA TGTGCCAGCAGAAATCAGGGGTCCGGGGAGCTGTTTTTT. It encodes CASRNQGSGELFF.

V gene TRBV5-6 combines with J gene TRBJ1-2; 7 bases agree with TRBD1. The ends lost 4 bases at V and 4 bases at J; junction bases unmatched: 7. In germline, CDR1 is SGHDT, CDR2 YYEEEE. This CDR3 region has 14 residues. The CDR3 is CASSTPTGTYGYTF. As DNA, the CDR3 is TGTGCCAGCAGCACTCCGACAGGGACCTATGGCTACACCTTC.

This chain connects TRBV7-9 to TRBJ2-2; TRBD1 might be the D (6 bases). CDR1 is SEHNR and CDR2 is FQNEAQ in the germline V gene (reference sequence). The CDR3 totals 12 residues. V lost 7 bases, J lost 6 bases, and 9 bases lay in between. The CDR3 bases are TGTGCCAGCAAAGGGGGTCCCGGGGAGCTGTTTTTT. This gives the protein CASKGGPGELFF.

This rearrangement joins TRBV12-3 or TRBV12-4 to TRBJ1-2, with D perhaps matching TRBD1 (5 bases). CDR3 length: 13 residues. V was pared by 6 bases and J by 4 bases, with 12 bases between. This chain's CDR3 is CASSRQSFYGYTF. For the CDR3, the DNA is TGTGCCAGCAGCCGACAGAGCTTCTATGGCTACACCTTC.

This chain joins TRBV5-5 and TRBJ1-4; D remains ambiguous. This CDR3 is built from 13 residues. Germline loops: CDR1 SGHKS, CDR2 YYEKEE (reference sequence). Deletions cut 2 bases from V and 8 bases from J, with 10 bases between. CDR3 coding DNA: TGTGCCAGCAGCTTTTTCACTCGGGAAAAACTGTTTTTT. This codes for CASSFFTREKLFF.

This clone was observed a few times. The gene calls are TRBV5-1 and TRBJ1-6; 10 bases line up with TRBD1. The germline gives CDR1 SGHRS, CDR2 YFSETQ. Trimming removed 0 bases from V and 9 bases from J; junction bases left unmatched: 3. There are 15 residues in the CDR3. The CDR3 DNA reads TGCGCCAGCAGCTTGGAGGGGACAGGGGCTTCACCCCTCCACTTT. As protein: CASSLEGTGASPLHF. The full variable domain, in which reference TRBV5-1 and TRBJ1-6 provide the parts outside the CDR3, is KAGVTQTPRYLIKTRGQQVTLSCSPISGHRSVSWYQQTPGQGLQFLFEYFSETQRNKGNFPGRFSGRQFSNSRSEMNVSTLELGDSALYLCASSLEGTGASPLHFGNGTRLTVT.

The genes are TRBV11-2 and TRBJ2-7; D gene ambiguous. Trimming took 2 bases from V and 1 from J, leaving 9 bases between them. Germline V gene lookup returns CDR1 SGHAT and CDR2 FQNNGV. There are 14 residues in the CDR3. The CDR3 region has the DNA TGTGCCAGCAGCTTATCTCACGGTTCCTACGAGCAGTACTTC. Translated, it gives CASSLSHGSYEQYF.

The chain links TRBV19 to TRBJ2-3, with 9 bases matching TRBD2. The CDR3 runs to 14 residues. Looked up from germline, CDR1 is LNHDA and CDR2 is SQIVND (reference sequence). Losses at the gene ends were 5 bases for V and 5 bases for J; bases not matched to a gene: 5. This chain's CDR3 is CASSRLAGEDTQYF. The CDR3 DNA sequence: TGTGCCAGTAGTCGATTAGCGGGGGAAGATACGCAGTATTTT.

V is TRBV3-1 (or the pseudogene TRBV3-2) and J is TRBJ1-5; perhaps TRBD1 as D (5 bases). The V and J ends lost 2 bases and 7 bases respectively, with 15 bases between them. Germline V CDR1 and CDR2: LGHDT, YNNKEL (reference sequence). The CDR3 is made up of 15 amino acids. The CDR3 loop is CASSQFAGARQPQHF. Here the CDR3 DNA reads TGTGCCAGCAGCCAATTTGCTGGGGCTCGGCAGCCCCAGCATTTT.

This sequence joins TRBV18 and TRBJ2-5, with a weak D call TRBD2 (5 bases). The V gene's germline CDR1 is KGHSH and CDR2 LQKENI. V was shortened by 2 bases and J by 4 bases, with 11 bases between the two germline ends. This CDR3 region has 14 residues. The DNA for the CDR3 is TGTGCCAGCTCACCATACGGGAAGGGAGAGACCCAGTACTTC. This sequence encodes CASSPYGKGETQYF.

The V call is TRBV18, the J call TRBJ1-6; TRBD1 is a possible D gene (6 bases). The V and J ends lost 4 bases and 8 bases respectively, with 9 bases between them. Germline values: CDR1 KGHSH, CDR2 LQKENI. The CDR3 is 13 residues long. CDR3 residues: CASSRDTDSPLHF. CDR3 sequence (DNA): TGTGCCAGCTCACGGGACACCGATTCACCCCTCCACTTT.

This chain links TRBV28 with TRBJ2-1; 14 nucleotides agree with TRBD2. Germline V gene lookup returns CDR1 MDHEN and CDR2 SYDVKM. After removal of 6 bases from V and 9 bases from J, the junction contained 7 bases not matched to a gene. This CDR3 region has 15 residues. CDR3 amino acids: CASRGAGLAGVEQFF. DNA for the CDR3: TGTGCCAGCAGGGGGGCGGGACTAGCGGGAGTTGAGCAGTTCTTC.

The chain employs TRBV18 and TRBJ1-1; 7 nucleotides agree with TRBD1. V was pared by 1 base and J by 4 bases, with 6 bases of the junction left unmatched. The CDR3 is 15 amino acids. In germline, CDR1 is KGHSH, CDR2 LQKENI. The CDR3 DNA reads as TGTGCCAGCTCACCACTCGGACAGGTCGGCACTGAAGCTTTCTTT. Translating it yields CASSPLGQVGTEAFF. Filled out from reference TRBV18 and TRBJ1-1, the complete variable domain reads NAGVMQNPRHLVRRRGQEARLRCSPMKGHSHVYWYRQLPEEGLKFMVYLQKENIIDESGMPKERFSAEFPKEGPSILRIQQVVRGDSAAYFCASSPLGQVGTEAFFGQGTRLTVV.

This clone was seen only once. This chain uses TRBV28 with TRBJ1-2; D is undetermined. The V gene's germline CDR1 is MDHEN and CDR2 SYDVKM. Trimming removed 3 bases from V and 1 base from J, with 9 bases in between. The CDR3 sequence is 14 residues long. CDR3 DNA: TGTGCCAGCAGTTTGAGAGCCGATAACTATGGCTACACCTTC. This translates into CASSLRADNYGYTF.

This clone was seen a handful of times. V is TRBV27 and J is TRBJ2-1; possibly TRBD2 for D (5 bases). Germline assignment: CDR1 MNHEY and CDR2 SMNVEV (reference sequence). The CDR3 has 16 amino acids. Between the trimmed V and J ends, which lost 0 bases and 0 bases, there was a span of 9 bases. CDR3: CASSLSGDGSYNEQFF. The CDR3 DNA is TGTGCCAGCAGTTTATCCGGGGATGGCTCCTACAATGAGCAGTTCTTC.

The V and J genes are TRBV5-5 and TRBJ1-1; 7 bases are a match to TRBD1. Trimming cost V 3 bases and J 5 bases; bases outside gene matches: 16. Germline V gene sequence: CDR1 SGHKS, CDR2 YYEKEE (reference sequence). The CDR3 extends over 17 amino acids. The CDR3 loop reads CASSSVGTVFGSTEAFF. The CDR3 region has the DNA TGTGCCAGCAGCTCAGTCGGGACAGTCTTCGGGAGTACTGAAGCTTTCTTT.

The chain uses TRBV2 and TRBJ1-2; a weak D match, TRBD1 (6 bases). The CDR3 sequence is 17 residues long. The germline V gene has CDR1 SNHLY and CDR2 FYNNEI. V was shortened by 4 bases and J by 6 bases, with 24 bases between the two germline ends. CDR3 protein: CASSGGRGIGGNHGYTF. The CDR3 DNA follows: TGTGCCAGCAGTGGGGGGAGGGGGATTGGTGGAAATCATGGCTACACCTTC. Together with reference TRBV2 and TRBJ1-2, the CDR3 gives the full variable domain: EPEVTQTPSHQVTQMGQEVILRCVPISNHLYFYWYRQILGQKVEFLVSFYNNEISEKSEIFDDQFSVERPDGSNFTLKIRSTKLEDSAMYFCASSGGRGIGGNHGYTFGSGTRLTVV.

This chain joins TRBV9 and TRBJ2-1; no reliable D call. CDR1 is SGDLS and CDR2 is YYNGEE in the germline V gene. The V end lost 2 bases, the J end lost 7 bases, and 7 bases lay between the germline ends. This CDR3 contains 12 residues. CDR3 in DNA: TGTGCCAGCAGCGTGCGGCGGAATGAGCAGTTCTTC. This translates into CASSVRRNEQFF.

CDR3 loop: CASGPSDRDDYGYTF. For the CDR3, the DNA is TGCGCCAGCGGACCTTCGGACAGGGACGACTATGGCTACACCTTC. The J gene is TRBJ1-2, the V gene TRBV5-1; 8 bases are shared with TRBD1. The CDR3 has 15 residues. V lost 7 bases to trimming and J lost 3 bases; unmatched junction nucleotides: 11. Germline V CDR1 and CDR2: SGHRS, YFSETQ.